This TCR beta chain emerged from a study of blood T cell repertoires in COVID-19. The wider study: Acute-phase and convalescent COVID-19 samples originated in the United States, Italy and Spain. Nucleic acid was either cDNA or gDNA, and it came from T cells, B-cell-depleted T cells, or PBMCs.

Deletions cut 1 base from V and 0 bases from J, with 11 bases between. The length of the CDR3 is 16 residues. In germline, CDR1 is SGHTA, CDR2 FQGNSA. Source study methods: Reference gene primer amplification gave estimated nucleated cell counts. Repertoires were generated with immunoSEQ multiplex PCR, while TCRdb's copy carries only in-frame clones and drops some. That table is the source of V, J and clone size, and D and trimming were worked out from the DNA. The sample comprises about 140,000 clones, about 83% of which are singletons, and approximately 15% rests with the top ten. This rearrangement joins TRBV7-2 to TRBJ2-3; unclear D gene. This TCR derives from a man aged 50-59 years with acute or convalescent COVID-19. What was sequenced was peripheral blood. The CDR3 region is CASSLVPPPSTDTQYF. CDR3 bases: TGTGCCAGCAGCTTAGTCCCCCCCCCTAGCACAGATACGCAGTATTTT.